This is a list of T cell receptor beta chains from one sample in a study of blood T cell repertoires in COVID-19. The table came from immunoSEQ multiplex PCR; TCRdb's copy has only in-frame clones and leaves some out. The profile covers more than 350,000 clones, with more than 80% appearing a single time and around 3% taken by the ten largest. Sequencing was done on a sample of peripheral blood. The source is a woman in her thirties with COVID-19, enrolled during active disease. Both conserved end residues are part of each CDR3. A D gene is named only where the DNA matches it firmly. Rows give clone size only sometimes, using once, few, many, or a class for an expanded clone.

V gene	clone size	J gene	D gene	CDR3 protein	CDR3 DNA
TRBV27	NA	TRBJ1-5	NA	CASAASGSNQPQHF	TGTGCCAGCGCAGCTTCGGGAAGCAATCAGCCCCAGCATTTT
TRBV7-9	NA	TRBJ2-1	TRBD2	CASSSPTSGVKSSYNEQFF	TGTGCCAGCAGCTCCCCCACTAGCGGGGTCAAGAGCTCCTACAATGAGCAGTTCTTC
TRBV14	once	TRBJ1-3	NA	CASSSPGSGNTIYF	TGTGCCAGCAGCAGCCCCGGCTCTGGAAACACCATATATTTT
TRBV14	NA	TRBJ2-7	NA	CASSQWRDSEQYF	TGTGCCAGCAGCCAATGGAGGGATTCCGAGCAGTACTTC
TRBV4-3	NA	TRBJ1-1	NA	CASSRGRGENTEAFF	TGCGCCAGCAGTCGCGGCAGGGGAGAGAACACTGAAGCTTTCTTT
TRBV7-2	NA	TRBJ2-5	TRBD2	CASSLGLAGARETQYF	TGTGCCAGCAGCCTGGGACTAGCGGGAGCTCGGGAGACCCAGTACTTC
TRBV21-1	NA	TRBJ2-2	NA	CASSRRGQSNTGELFF	TGTGCCAGCAGCAGACGGGGACAGTCGAACACCGGGGAGCTGTTTTTT
TRBV5-1	NA	TRBJ2-1	TRBD2	CASSWEGTSGILLNEQFF	TGCGCCAGCAGCTGGGAGGGGACTAGCGGGATCTTATTAAATGAGCAGTTCTTC
TRBV4-1	NA	TRBJ2-5	TRBD2	CASSQLAGGLKTETQYF	TGCGCCAGCAGCCAACTAGCGGGGGGACTAAAGACTGAGACCCAGTACTTC
TRBV24-1	NA	TRBJ2-2	NA	CATSAPRDTGELFF	TGTGCCACCAGTGCTCCGCGGGATACCGGGGAGCTGTTTTTT
TRBV5-1	NA	TRBJ2-3	TRBD2	CASSVGHSGTSGSTDTQYF	TGCGCCAGCAGCGTAGGGCACAGCGGGACTAGCGGTAGCACAGATACGCAGTATTTT
TRBV7-9	NA	TRBJ2-7	TRBD1	CASRSGTGGEQYF	TGTGCCAGCAGATCCGGGACAGGGGGAGAGCAGTACTTC
TRBV2	NA	TRBJ2-3	NA	CASYSFSDTQYF	TGTGCCAGCTATTCCTTCTCAGATACGCAGTATTTT
TRBV4-1	NA	TRBJ2-7	NA	CASSQDRGPPYEQYF	TGCGCCAGCAGCCAAGACAGGGGACCCCCCTACGAGCAGTACTTC
TRBV7-2	NA	TRBJ2-7	NA	CASSLAGGSGYEQYF	TGTGCCAGCAGCTTAGCTGGTGGTTCGGGCTACGAGCAGTACTTC
TRBV5-8	once	TRBJ2-5	TRBD2	CASSAGGAGAGETQYF	TGTGCCAGCAGCGCCGGGGGGGCCGGGGCGGGCGAGACCCAGTACTTC
TRBV6-4	NA	TRBJ2-3	TRBD2	CASSGGLFTDTQYF	TGTGCCAGCAGTGGGGGACTATTCACAGATACGCAGTATTTT
TRBV6-2/TRBV6-3	NA	TRBJ2-1	TRBD1	CASSSGTGVGHEQFF	TGTGCCAGCAGTTCCGGGACAGGGGTTGGTCATGAGCAGTTCTTC
TRBV6-5	NA	TRBJ1-3	NA	CASTGSPERTIYF	TGTGCCAGTACTGGTTCCCCCGAGCGCACCATATATTTT
TRBV18	NA	TRBJ2-7	TRBD1	CASSPPTGLVKTHEQYF	TGTGCCAGCTCACCTCCGACAGGGCTGGTCAAAACCCACGAGCAGTACTTC
TRBV21-1	NA	TRBJ1-2	NA	CASSKDCQGPWYYGYTF	TGTGCCAGCAGCAAAGACTGCCAGGGTCCGTGGTACTATGGCTACACCTTC
TRBV7-2	NA	TRBJ2-6	NA	CASSLGIQGSGANVLTF	TGTGCCAGCAGCTTAGGGATACAGGGCTCTGGGGCCAACGTCCTGACTTTC
TRBV4-3	NA	TRBJ2-2	TRBD2	CAAREGLNTGELFF	TGCGCCGCCCGGGAGGGCCTGAACACCGGGGAGCTGTTTTTT
TRBV3-1/TRBV3-2	once	TRBJ2-3	NA	CASSYTDTQYF	TGTGCCAGCAGCTACACAGATACGCAGTATTTT
TRBV19	NA	TRBJ1-2	TRBD1	CASSSRTGLNYGYTF	TGTGCCAGTAGCTCCAGGACAGGGCTAAACTATGGCTACACCTTC
TRBV15	NA	TRBJ1-4	NA	CATSKGLQTNEKLFF	TGTGCCACGTCTAAGGGGCTACAAACTAATGAAAAACTGTTTTTT
TRBV7-2	NA	TRBJ2-7	TRBD2	CASSLEVSRGGPYEQYF	TGTGCCAGCAGCTTAGAAGTATCGCGGGGGGGCCCCTACGAGCAGTACTTC
TRBV7-2	NA	TRBJ1-2	NA	CASSLVSVGYTF	TGTGCCAGCAGCTTAGTTTCCGTGGGCTACACCTTC
TRBV27	NA	TRBJ2-1	NA	CASTPGGRLNEQFF	TGTGCCAGCACCCCTGGGGGCCGGCTAAATGAGCAGTTCTTC
TRBV7-9	NA	TRBJ2-3	NA	CASSATDTQYF	TGTGCCAGCAGCGCGACAGATACGCAGTATTTT
TRBV10-3	NA	TRBJ1-1	TRBD1	CAISPRQGHTEAFF	TGTGCCATCAGCCCTAGACAGGGGCACACTGAAGCTTTCTTT
TRBV19	few	TRBJ2-5	NA	CASSIERRAETQYF	TGTGCCAGTAGTATCGAACGGCGGGCGGAGACCCAGTACTTC
TRBV12-3/TRBV12-4	NA	TRBJ2-7	NA	CASSSDTTYEQYF	TGTGCCAGCAGTTCAGACACCACCTACGAGCAGTACTTC
TRBV5-1	NA	TRBJ2-3	TRBD2	CASSLQLAGGADTQYF	TGCGCCAGCAGCTTGCAGCTAGCGGGAGGGGCAGATACGCAGTATTTT
TRBV6-6	NA	TRBJ1-5	TRBD1	CASSPRQGYQPQHF	TGTGCCAGCAGTCCGAGACAGGGATATCAGCCCCAGCATTTT
TRBV5-1	NA	TRBJ1-4	NA	CASSLDVGEKLFF	TGCGCCAGCAGCTTGGATGTGGGCGAAAAACTGTTTTTT
TRBV11-3	NA	TRBJ1-1	NA	CASSGSYTEAFF	TGTGCCAGCAGCGGCTCGTACACTGAAGCTTTCTTT
TRBV12-3/TRBV12-4	NA	TRBJ2-3	NA	CASTPFGADTQYF	TGTGCCAGCACTCCTTTCGGTGCAGATACGCAGTATTTT
TRBV3-1/TRBV3-2	NA	TRBJ1-3	TRBD1	CASSHWDSSGNTIYF	TGTGCCAGCAGCCACTGGGACAGCTCTGGAAACACCATATATTTT
TRBV4-2	NA	TRBJ2-3	NA	CASSHPTRRLGAGDTQYF	TGTGCCAGCAGCCACCCCACCCGTCGACTAGGGGCCGGGGATACGCAGTATTTT
TRBV7-9	NA	TRBJ1-6	TRBD1	CASSPDRVKSPLHF	TGTGCCAGCAGCCCGGACAGGGTCAAATCACCCCTCCACTTT
TRBV3-1/TRBV3-2	NA	TRBJ2-5	NA	CASSQDWSGRRTQYF	TGTGCCAGCAGCCAAGATTGGAGCGGACGGCGGACCCAGTACTTC
TRBV4-1	few	TRBJ2-1	TRBD2	CASSQGLAGRANEQFF	TGCGCCAGCAGCCAAGGCCTAGCGGGGCGCGCCAATGAGCAGTTCTTC
TRBV7-9	few	TRBJ2-5	NA	CASRGGARETQYF	TGTGCCAGCAGAGGGGGAGCGAGAGAGACCCAGTACTTC
TRBV5-1	NA	TRBJ2-2	TRBD2	CASSRWTSERGDTGELFF	TGCGCCAGCAGCCGGTGGACTAGCGAAAGGGGTGACACCGGGGAGCTGTTTTTT
TRBV13	NA	TRBJ1-5	TRBD1	CASSLGDRANQPQHF	TGTGCCAGCAGCTTAGGGGACAGGGCGAATCAGCCCCAGCATTTT
TRBV10-3	NA	TRBJ2-1	TRBD2	CAISTSGGGDEQFF	TGTGCCATCAGCACTAGCGGAGGTGGGGATGAGCAGTTCTTC
TRBV4-1	NA	TRBJ2-5	TRBD1	CASSQVTGAGETQYF	TGCGCCAGCAGCCAGGTGACAGGGGCCGGAGAGACCCAGTACTTC
TRBV7-2	NA	TRBJ1-2	NA	CASSLAGGGSLANYGYTF	TGTGCCAGCAGCTTAGCAGGTGGCGGAAGCTTAGCTAACTATGGCTACACCTTC
TRBV2	NA	TRBJ2-3	NA	CASGETPRDTQYF	TGTGCCAGCGGGGAGACCCCCCGGGATACGCAGTATTTT
TRBV7-6	NA	TRBJ1-3	NA	CASSSLPDTIYF	TGTGCCAGCAGCTCCCTTCCTGACACCATATATTTT
TRBV11-2	once	TRBJ2-3	NA	CASSHSDTQYF	TGTGCCAGCAGCCATTCAGATACGCAGTATTTT